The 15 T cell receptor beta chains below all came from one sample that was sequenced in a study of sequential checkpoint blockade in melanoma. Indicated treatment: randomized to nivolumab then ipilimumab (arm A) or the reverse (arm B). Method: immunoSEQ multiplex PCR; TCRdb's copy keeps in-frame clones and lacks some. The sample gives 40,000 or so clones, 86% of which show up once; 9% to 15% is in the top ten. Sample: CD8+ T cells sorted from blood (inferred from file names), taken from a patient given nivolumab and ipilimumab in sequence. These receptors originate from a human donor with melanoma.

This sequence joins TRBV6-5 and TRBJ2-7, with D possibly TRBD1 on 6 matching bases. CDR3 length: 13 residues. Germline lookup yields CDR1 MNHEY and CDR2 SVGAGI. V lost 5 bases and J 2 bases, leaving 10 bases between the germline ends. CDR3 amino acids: CASSTRQAYEQYF. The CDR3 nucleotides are TGTGCCAGCAGTACACGACAGGCCTACGAGCAGTACTTC.

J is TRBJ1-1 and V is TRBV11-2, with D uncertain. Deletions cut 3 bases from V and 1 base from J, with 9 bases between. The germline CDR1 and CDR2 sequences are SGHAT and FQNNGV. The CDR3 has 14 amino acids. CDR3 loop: CASSFGEGNTEAFF. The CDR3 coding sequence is TGTGCCAGCAGCTTTGGGGAGGGGAACACTGAAGCTTTCTTT. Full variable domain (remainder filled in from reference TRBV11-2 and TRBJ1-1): EAGVAQSPRYKIIEKRQSVAFWCNPISGHATLYWYQQILGQGPKLLIQFQNNGVVDDSQLPKDRFSAERLKGVDSTLKIQPAKLEDSAVYLCASSFGEGNTEAFFGQGTRLTVV.

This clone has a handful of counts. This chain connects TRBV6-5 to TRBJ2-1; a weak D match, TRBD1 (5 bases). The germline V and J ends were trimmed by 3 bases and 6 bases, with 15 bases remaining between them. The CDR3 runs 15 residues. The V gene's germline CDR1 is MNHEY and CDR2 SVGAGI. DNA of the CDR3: TGTGCCAGCAGTTATGGGCCAGGGTGGGGCAATGAGCAGTTCTTC. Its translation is CASSYGPGWGNEQFF.

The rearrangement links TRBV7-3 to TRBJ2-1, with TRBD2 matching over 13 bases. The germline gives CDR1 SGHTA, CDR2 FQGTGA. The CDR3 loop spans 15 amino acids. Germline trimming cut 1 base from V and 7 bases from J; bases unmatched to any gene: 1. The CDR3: CASSLRTSGSNEQFF. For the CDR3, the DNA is TGTGCCAGCAGCTTAAGGACTAGCGGGAGTAATGAGCAGTTCTTC. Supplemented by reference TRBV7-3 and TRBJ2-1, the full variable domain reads GAGVSQTPSNKVTEKGKYVELRCDPISGHTALYWYRQSLGQGPEFLIYFQGTGAADDSGLPNDRFFAVRPEGSVSTLKIQRTERGDSAVYLCASSLRTSGSNEQFFGPGTRLTVL.

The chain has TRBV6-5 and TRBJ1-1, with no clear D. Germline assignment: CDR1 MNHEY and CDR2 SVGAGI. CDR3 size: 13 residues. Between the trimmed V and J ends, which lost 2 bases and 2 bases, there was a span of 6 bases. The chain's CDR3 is CASSYSFNTEAFF. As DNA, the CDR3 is TGTGCCAGCAGTTACAGCTTTAACACTGAAGCTTTCTTT.

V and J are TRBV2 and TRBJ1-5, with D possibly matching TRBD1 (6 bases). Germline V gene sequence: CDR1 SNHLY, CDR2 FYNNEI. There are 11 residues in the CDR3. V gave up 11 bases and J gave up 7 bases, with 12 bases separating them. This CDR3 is CAGGGLQPQHF. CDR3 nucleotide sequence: TGTGCCGGCGGGGGGCTCCAGCCCCAGCATTTT.

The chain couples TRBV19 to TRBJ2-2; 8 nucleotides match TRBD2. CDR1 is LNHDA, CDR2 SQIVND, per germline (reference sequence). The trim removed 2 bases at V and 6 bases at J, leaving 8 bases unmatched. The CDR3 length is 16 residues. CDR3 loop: CASSITPGGPSGELFF. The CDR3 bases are TGTGCCAGTAGTATAACCCCGGGAGGGCCCTCCGGGGAGCTGTTTTTT.

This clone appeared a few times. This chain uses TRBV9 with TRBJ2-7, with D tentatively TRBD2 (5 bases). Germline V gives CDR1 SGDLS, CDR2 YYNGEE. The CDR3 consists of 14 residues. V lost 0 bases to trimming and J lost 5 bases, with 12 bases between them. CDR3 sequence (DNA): TGTGCCAGCAGCGTAGATGGCGGAGCGGACGAGCAGTACTTC. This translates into CASSVDGGADEQYF.

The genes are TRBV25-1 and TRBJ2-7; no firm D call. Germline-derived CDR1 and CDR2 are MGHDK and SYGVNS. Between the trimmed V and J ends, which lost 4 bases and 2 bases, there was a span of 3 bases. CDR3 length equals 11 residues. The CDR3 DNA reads TGTGCCAGCAGTGGAGCCTACGAGCAGTACTTC. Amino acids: CASSGAYEQYF.

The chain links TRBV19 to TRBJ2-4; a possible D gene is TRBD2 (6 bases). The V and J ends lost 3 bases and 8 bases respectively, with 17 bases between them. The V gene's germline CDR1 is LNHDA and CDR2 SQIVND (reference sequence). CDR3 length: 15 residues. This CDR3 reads CASSISAGSVYIQYF. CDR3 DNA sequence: TGTGCCAGTAGTATTTCGGCGGGGTCTGTTTACATTCAGTACTTC.

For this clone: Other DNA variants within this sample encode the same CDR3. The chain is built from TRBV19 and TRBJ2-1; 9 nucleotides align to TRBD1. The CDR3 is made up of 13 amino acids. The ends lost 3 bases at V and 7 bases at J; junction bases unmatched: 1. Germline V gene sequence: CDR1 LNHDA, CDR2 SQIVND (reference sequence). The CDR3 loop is CASSIGQGNEQFF. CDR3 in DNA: TGTGCCAGTAGTATCGGACAGGGGAATGAGCAGTTCTTC.

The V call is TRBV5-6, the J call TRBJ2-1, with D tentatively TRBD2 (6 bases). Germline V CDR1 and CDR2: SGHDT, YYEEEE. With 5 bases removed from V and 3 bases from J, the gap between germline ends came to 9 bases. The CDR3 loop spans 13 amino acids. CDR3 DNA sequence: TGTGCCAGCAGGGCCGGGAGCTACAATGAGCAGTTCTTC. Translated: CASRAGSYNEQFF.

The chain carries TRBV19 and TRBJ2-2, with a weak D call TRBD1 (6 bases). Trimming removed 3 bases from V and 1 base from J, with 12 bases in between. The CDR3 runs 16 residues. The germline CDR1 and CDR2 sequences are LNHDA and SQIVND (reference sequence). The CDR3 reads CASSMGAGMNTGELFF. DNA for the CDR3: TGTGCCAGTAGTATGGGGGCGGGTATGAACACCGGGGAGCTGTTTTTT. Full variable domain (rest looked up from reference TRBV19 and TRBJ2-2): DGGITQSPKYLFRKEGQNVTLSCEQNLNHDAMYWYRQDPGQGLRLIYYSQIVNDFQKGDIAEGYSVSREKKESFPLTVTSAQKNPTAFYLCASSMGAGMNTGELFFGEGSRLTVL.

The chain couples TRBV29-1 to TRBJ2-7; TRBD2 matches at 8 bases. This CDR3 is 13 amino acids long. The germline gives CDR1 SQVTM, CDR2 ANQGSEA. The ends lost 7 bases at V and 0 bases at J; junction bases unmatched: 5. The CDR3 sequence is CSALSGASYEQYF. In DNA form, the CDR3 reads TGCAGCGCCCTTAGCGGGGCCTCCTACGAGCAGTACTTC.

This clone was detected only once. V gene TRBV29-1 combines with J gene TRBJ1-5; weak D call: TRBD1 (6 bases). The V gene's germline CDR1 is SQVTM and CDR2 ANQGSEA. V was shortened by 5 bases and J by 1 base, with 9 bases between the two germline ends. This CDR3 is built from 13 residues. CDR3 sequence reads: CSVRRGSNQPQHF. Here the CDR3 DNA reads TGCAGCGTTCGCAGGGGAAGCAATCAGCCCCAGCATTTT.